These 28 T cell receptor beta chains were all obtained from the same sample, sequenced in a study of blood T cells in healthy people across ages. A second PCR, run for about 7 to 11 cycles, used a sample-barcoded 5' primer plus a J-beta primer mix. Using its own MiXCR run on the 5' RACE reads, TCRdb lists one record per CDR3 protein. The profile shows roughly 790,000 distinct CDR3 sequences, around 40% of them singletons. The sequenced material came from blood. These receptors all stem from a woman aged 60-75 years in good health.

In its sample, this clonotype was seen many times. The chain employs TRBV9 and TRBJ1-2; D is ambiguous. This CDR3 has 15 amino acids. V was shortened by 0 bases and J by 5 bases, with 14 bases between the two germline ends. CDR1 and CDR2 (germline): SGDLS, YYNGEE. Here the CDR3 DNA reads TGTGCCAGCAGCGTAGCGGCGGACGCGGGGTATGGCTACACCTTC. It encodes CASSVAADAGYGYTF. The full variable domain, completed using reference TRBV9 and TRBJ1-2, is DSGVTQTPKHLITATGQRVTLRCSPRSGDLSVYWYQQSLDQGLQFLIQYYNGEERAKGNILERFSAQQFPDLHSELNLSSLELGDSALYFCASSVAADAGYGYTFGSGTRLTVV.

Notes on this clonotype: This may come from a read error, since a much larger clone is one base off. V usage is TRBV9 and J usage is TRBJ2-3, with TRBD2 matching 7 bases. Trimming removed 3 bases from V and 8 bases from J; junction bases left unmatched: 6. CDR3 length: 13 residues. Per the germline V gene, CDR1 is SGDLS and CDR2 is YYNGEE. The CDR3 DNA is TGTGCCAGCAGCGGTAGACTAGCCGGTACGCAGTATTTT. Translating gives CASSGRLAGTQYF.

The V call is TRBV20-1, the J call TRBJ2-7; the D gene could be TRBD1 or TRBD2 (5 bases each). Germline V gene data show CDR1 as DFQATT and CDR2 as SNEGSKA (reference sequence). V lost 3 bases and J 7 bases, leaving 13 bases between the germline ends. The length of the CDR3 is 12 residues. CDR3 DNA: TGCAGTGCTAGGGGACGGCCGTGGGAGCAGTACTTC. As protein: CSARGRPWEQYF.

As concerns this clonotype: A much larger clonotype is one base distant, so this may be a read error. This chain connects TRBV15 to TRBJ2-1, with 11 bases aligning to TRBD2. Germline assignment: CDR1 LNHNV and CDR2 YYDKDF (reference sequence). J was trimmed by 4 bases and V by 10 bases; bases with no gene match: 9. The CDR3 sequence is 15 residues long. CDR3 coding DNA: TGTGCCAGCAGAACCGGGACTAGCGGTTACAATGAGCAGTTCTTC. Protein sequence: CASRTGTSGYNEQFF.

Ten or more counts support this clonotype. The genes are TRBV7-3 and TRBJ1-5; TRBD1 matches 9 bases. Germline V gene lookup returns CDR1 SGHTA and CDR2 FQGTGA. The CDR3 loop spans 14 amino acids. Trimming took 5 bases from V and 5 from J; bases not matched to a gene: 4. DNA of the CDR3: TGTGCCAGCAGCCTCGACAGGGGGGATCAGCCCCAGCATTTT. It is translated as CASSLDRGDQPQHF.

The J gene is TRBJ2-1, the V gene TRBV11-3; TRBD2 matches 8 bases. Germline CDR1 and CDR2: SGHNT and YENEEA. CDR3 length equals 16 residues. V trimming: 0 bases; J trimming: 7 bases; junction bases outside the gene matches: 8. The CDR3 sequence is CASSLERGARINEQFF. The CDR3 DNA reads as TGTGCCAGCAGCTTAGAGCGGGGGGCTCGGATTAATGAGCAGTTCTTC.

This clonotype was found once. V usage is TRBV4-3 and J usage is TRBJ2-4; no reliable D call. The V gene lost 2 bases and the J gene lost 13 bases, with 15 bases spanning the gap. The germline V gene encodes CDR1 LGHNA and CDR2 YSLEER. The CDR3 length is 13 residues. The DNA of the CDR3 is TGCGCCAGCAGCCAACCTAGGTACAATGAGCAGTACTTC. Translation gives CASSQPRYNEQYF.

CDR3 in amino acids: CASSPGAISGGYTF. The CDR3 DNA reads TGTGCCAGCAGTCCGGGGGCCATTTCGGGAGGCTACACCTTC. V is TRBV27 and J is TRBJ1-2, with D possibly TRBD1 on 6 matching bases. V gave up 5 bases and J gave up 8 bases, with 18 bases separating them. This CDR3 is 14 amino acids long. Germline values: CDR1 MNHEY, CDR2 SMNVEV (reference sequence).

CDR3 loop: CASTPGGTLSSYEQYF. The CDR3 coding sequence is TGTGCCAGCACTCCGGGCGGGACTCTAAGCTCCTACGAGCAGTACTTC. This sequence joins TRBV6-5 and TRBJ2-7, with TRBD2 as a possible D gene (6 bases). The CDR3 is made up of 16 amino acids. The ends were cut back, 7 bases at V and 0 bases at J, with 19 bases in the middle. The germline CDR1 and CDR2 sequences are MNHEY and SVGAGI.

Concerning this clonotype itself: A read error may account for a junction end that differs from germline. The chain carries TRBV11-2 and TRBJ1-6; 10 bases are shared with TRBD1. Germline V gives CDR1 SGHAT, CDR2 FQNNGV. This CDR3 has 18 amino acids. DNA of the CDR3: TGTGCCAGCAGCTTAGACTCGGACAGGGGGTCCTATAATCCACCCCTCCACTTT. This gives the protein CASSLDSDRGSYNPPLHF.

The genes are TRBV28 and TRBJ1-5; a possible D gene is TRBD1 (6 bases). Trimming removed 2 bases at V and 5 bases at J, with 19 bases between. The V gene's germline CDR1 is MDHEN and CDR2 SYDVKM. This CDR3 is built from 17 residues. This CDR3 reads CASSLSRGRVNDQPQHF. The CDR3, as DNA: TGTGCCAGCAGTTTAAGCAGGGGCAGGGTAAACGATCAGCCCCAGCATTTT.

This clonotype showed up just a few times. This chain joins TRBV4-2 and TRBJ2-3, with D perhaps TRBD1 (6 bases). V was cut by 3 bases and J by 0 bases, with 10 bases left in between. Per germline, CDR1 LGHNA and CDR2 YNFKEQ. CDR3 length: 15 amino acids. The CDR3 spells CASSQTTGSTDTQYF. The CDR3 coding sequence is TGTGCCAGCAGCCAGACGACAGGTAGCACAGATACGCAGTATTTT.

As to this clonotype: A read error may explain this, as a much larger clone is one base away. The chain is built from TRBV4-2 and TRBJ2-7; D remains ambiguous. Germline CDR1 and CDR2: LGHNA and YNFKEQ. The CDR3 runs 14 residues. V lost 0 bases to trimming and J lost 4 bases, with 10 bases between them. For the CDR3, the DNA is TGTGCCAGCAGCCAAGATCTGCAGACATACGAGCAGTACTTC. This gives the protein CASSQDLQTYEQYF.

The chain employs TRBV20-1 and TRBJ2-7, with 16 bases identical to TRBD2. CDR1 is DFQATT, CDR2 SNEGSKA, per germline (reference sequence). CDR3 length: 17 residues. The ends lost 6 bases at V and 0 bases at J; junction bases unmatched: 8. CDR3 amino acids: CSARPGLAGGPSYEQYF. The CDR3 DNA reads TGCAGTGCCAGACCGGGACTAGCGGGAGGGCCCTCCTACGAGCAGTACTTC.

In its sample, this clonotype was seen once. The junction departs from the called germline gene at one end, perhaps through a read error. This chain joins TRBV10-3 and TRBJ2-5; perhaps TRBD1 as D (5 bases). The CDR3 has 13 residues. Germline V lookup: CDR1 ENHRY, CDR2 SYGVKD. CDR3: CATCGGREEAQYF. The CDR3 nucleotides are TGTGCCACCTGCGGCGGCAGGGAAGAGGCCCAGTACTTC.

The V gene is TRBV20-1, the J gene TRBJ2-3; TRBD1 matches 7 bases. With 6 bases clipped from V and 1 base from J, the junction kept 7 bases outside the gene matches. Germline V CDR1 and CDR2: DFQATT, SNEGSKA (reference sequence). This CDR3 comprises 14 residues. CDR3 DNA sequence: TGCAGTGCAACGAGACAGGGCCGCACAGATACGCAGTATTTT. Translated, it gives CSATRQGRTDTQYF.

The chain uses TRBV20-1 and TRBJ1-1; D is possibly TRBD1 (6 bases). V was pared by 7 bases and J by 0 bases, with 21 bases between. Germline V gene data show CDR1 as DFQATT and CDR2 as SNEGSKA (reference sequence). This CDR3 contains 16 residues. This CDR3 reads CSVAQAPGHLNTEAFF. The DNA of the CDR3 is TGCAGTGTCGCCCAGGCTCCGGGACACCTGAACACTGAAGCTTTCTTT.

The V call is TRBV5-1, the J call TRBJ2-5; 8 positions match TRBD2. The CDR3 runs 14 residues. Germline CDR1 and CDR2: SGHRS and YFSETQ. J was trimmed by 9 bases and V by 2 bases; bases with no gene match: 9. Here the CDR3 DNA reads TGCGCCAGCAGCTTAGCTAGCGGGTTTCCTCCCCAGTACTTC. As protein: CASSLASGFPPQYF.

The rearrangement joins TRBV7-6 to TRBJ2-2; the D gene is possibly TRBD1 (6 bases). CDR1 is SGHVS and CDR2 is FNYEAQ in the germline V gene. This CDR3 has 13 amino acids. The CDR3 here is CARRDTNTGELFF. In DNA, the CDR3 is TGTGCTAGACGGGACACGAACACCGGGGAGCTGTTTTTT.

Only a few counts were recorded for this clonotype. V and J are TRBV7-3 and TRBJ2-1; D perhaps matches TRBD1 (6 bases). Germline lookup yields CDR1 SGHTA and CDR2 FQGTGA. Trimming took 4 bases from V and 6 from J, leaving 19 bases between them. The CDR3 has 16 amino acids. The CDR3 coding sequence is TGTGCCAGCAGCTGGGGGAATAGCGACAGGTTCAATGAGCAGTTCTTC. Translating gives CASSWGNSDRFNEQFF.

In this sample, this clonotype turned up a few times. The chain carries TRBV7-2 and TRBJ1-1; a weak D match, TRBD1 (5 bases). V was trimmed by 5 bases and J by 1 base, leaving 8 bases between them. This CDR3 spans 13 amino acids. Germline V lookup: CDR1 SGHTA, CDR2 FQGNSA. This CDR3 reads CASSNDRNTEAFF. As DNA, the CDR3 is TGTGCCAGCAGCAACGACAGGAACACTGAAGCTTTCTTT.

Points on this clonotype: A much larger clone differs by one base, so this may be a read error. V is TRBV10-3 and J is TRBJ2-7, with D tentatively TRBD1 (5 bases). Trimming shortened V by 10 bases and J by 0 bases, and 10 bases separated the two germline ends. This CDR3 comprises 12 residues. Germline lookup yields CDR1 ENHRY and CDR2 SYGVKD. CDR3 DNA: TGTGCCAGTGCAGACAGCTCCTACGAGCAGTACGTC. It is translated as CASADSSYEQYV.

This clonotype was observed many times. The rearrangement links TRBV20-1 to TRBJ2-1; perhaps TRBD1 as D (6 bases). This CDR3 contains 13 residues. Deletions cut 6 bases from V and 8 bases from J, with 17 bases between. Germline V gene data show CDR1 as DFQATT and CDR2 as SNEGSKA (reference sequence). CDR3 sequence (DNA): TGCAGTGCCCTACAGGGAACAGGAGATGAGCAGTTCTTC. Translating it yields CSALQGTGDEQFF.

This clonotype was seen more than once but under ten times. The rearrangement links TRBV12-3 or TRBV12-4 to TRBJ1-5; no reliable D call. Trimming cost V 7 bases and J 7 bases, with 17 bases left between them. This CDR3 has 14 residues. The CDR3 DNA reads TGTGCCAGCACCGTAGTGGGCCTCGGACAGCCCCAGCATTTT. It translates to CASTVVGLGQPQHF.

This rearrangement joins TRBV5-1 to TRBJ2-1; the match to TRBD2 covers 8 bases. V trimming: 3 bases; J trimming: 9 bases; junction bases outside the gene matches: 11. The CDR3 is 15 amino acids. CDR1 is SGHRS, CDR2 YFSETQ, per germline. The CDR3 loop reads CASSSQAGAPGEQFF. In nucleotides, the CDR3 is TGCGCCAGCAGCTCCCAAGCGGGGGCCCCAGGTGAGCAGTTCTTC.

This clonotype was observed a few times. The genes are TRBV5-1 and TRBJ2-1; 9 bases line up with TRBD1. The germline V gene has CDR1 SGHRS and CDR2 YFSETQ. The CDR3 is made up of 15 amino acids. Trimming removed 7 bases from V and 1 base from J; junction bases left unmatched: 6. The CDR3 DNA sequence: TGCGCCAGCGACGAACAGGGGGCTTCCTACAATGAGCAGTTCTTC. Protein product: CASDEQGASYNEQFF.

In its sample, this clonotype was seen many times. As DNA, the CDR3 is TGTGCCAGTCGGACTCTTGTCACAGATACGCAGTATTTT. It encodes CASRTLVTDTQYF. The V call is TRBV6-5, the J call TRBJ2-3, with a possible D match to TRBD2 (5 bases). The V and J ends lost 9 bases and 2 bases respectively, with 12 bases between them. The CDR3 has 13 amino acids. CDR1 is MNHEY, CDR2 SVGAGI, per germline.

The J gene is TRBJ2-1, the V gene TRBV6-1; 7 positions agree with TRBD1. Germline CDR1 is MNHNS and CDR2 is SASEGT. After removal of 9 bases from V and 5 bases from J, the junction contained 7 bases not matched to a gene. The CDR3 is 13 residues long. The CDR3: CASTGQEHNEQFF. CDR3 DNA: TGTGCCAGTACCGGACAGGAGCACAATGAGCAGTTCTTC.